This T cell receptor delta chain originates from a study of Vδ1+ human thymocytes. Notes on the study in general: Thymic TRG and TRD repertoires appeared highly polyclonal, with Gaussian CDR3 length distributions. Thymic delta-chain repertoires held roughly 18% Vdelta2 sequences and few Vdelta3, despite high sort purity. The authors advised highly purified populations and single-cell validation.

On this clone: The antigen is undetermined.

Trimming pared 1 base from V and 6 bases from J, leaving 18 bases between. The CDR3 runs to 16 residues. Germline V gene lookup returns CDR1 TSWWSYY and CDR2 QGS. RNA was extracted from the cells and then reverse transcribed. CDR3 amplicons came from multiplex PCR with pooled V-gene forward and constant-region reverse primers. TCRdb reran clone calling via CATT on the multiplex PCR reads. The sample contains roughly 55,000 delta-chain clones, roughly 15% of which appear only once. Alphabeta T cells were depleted, then CD3+ Vdelta1+ Vdelta2- thymocytes were FACS-sorted. The V call is TRDV1, the J call TRDJ1; D is unresolved. Sequencing input: Vdelta1+ gamma-delta thymocytes from the thymus. Subset given: FACS-sorted CD3+ TCRalphabeta- TCRVdelta1+ TCRVdelta2- thymocytes. The receptor was derived from a boy under three years old who had congenital heart surgery. The CDR3 DNA sequence: TGTGCTCTTGGGGAACAGGGCACTAGTACGCTTAATAAACTCATCTTT. This encodes CALGEQGTSTLNKLIF.